These 29 T cell receptor beta chains share one sample of origin, sequenced in a study of monozygotic twins with inflammatory bowel disease. TCRdb re-called the 5' RACE reads; one entry per CDR3 protein, DNA not given. The sample table sets out some 170,000 distinct CDR3 sequences. The sample was blood. The receptors were gathered from a human donor with ulcerative colitis or Crohn's disease, or a healthy co-twin of an affected twin (not recorded which).

V gene TRBV12-3 or TRBV12-4 combines with J gene TRBJ1-5; absent DNA, TCRdb's TRBD1 call cannot be checked. This CDR3 region has 16 residues. The CDR3 protein is CASSLVLTGDHQPQHF.

The genes are TRBV7-9 and TRBJ1-5; TCRdb calls TRBD1, which cannot be checked without DNA. The germline V gene encodes CDR1 SEHNR and CDR2 FQNEAQ (reference sequence). The CDR3 runs to 14 residues. The CDR3 loop reads CASSRAGDNQPQHF.

This chain uses TRBV5-1 with TRBJ2-1; without DNA, the TCRdb call of TRBD2 cannot be checked. CDR1 is SGHRS, CDR2 YFSETQ, per germline. The CDR3 sequence is 15 residues long. CDR3 amino acids: CASSLGTSVNHEQFF.

The rearrangement links TRBV6-1 to TRBJ2-1. The germline gives CDR1 MNHNS, CDR2 SASEGT. The CDR3 runs to 13 residues. The CDR3 sequence: CASKGFSYNEQFF.

The chain couples TRBV5-1 to TRBJ2-2. In germline, CDR1 is SGHRS, CDR2 YFSETQ. CDR3 length: 16 residues. The CDR3 reads CASSAPGLAATGELFF.

The chain uses TRBV5-1 and TRBJ2-2; the D call from TCRdb, TRBD1, cannot be confirmed without DNA. This CDR3 contains 16 residues. Germline loops: CDR1 SGHRS, CDR2 YFSETQ. The CDR3 sequence is CASSSPGQGAGGELFF. Combining the CDR3 with reference TRBV5-1 and TRBJ2-2 gives the whole variable domain KAGVTQTPRYLIKTRGQQVTLSCSPISGHRSVSWYQQTPGQGLQFLFEYFSETQRNKGNFPGRFSGRQFSNSRSEMNVSTLELGDSALYLCASSSPGQGAGGELFFGEGSRLTVL.

V is TRBV7-9 and J is TRBJ2-7. Germline CDR1 reads SEHNR; CDR2 reads FQNEAQ (reference sequence). This CDR3 contains 11 residues. The CDR3 spells CASSSQKEQYF.

The chain's CDR3 is CASREGSGANVLTF. The gene calls are TRBV5-1 and TRBJ2-6; no DNA is available, so the TRBD2 call from TCRdb remains unchecked. The length of the CDR3 is 14 residues. Germline CDR1 SGHRS, CDR2 YFSETQ.

The chain joins TRBV18 to TRBJ1-2; the TCRdb call, TRBD1, lacks DNA for checking. The CDR3 is 14 amino acids. Germline-derived CDR1 and CDR2 are KGHSH and LQKENI. The CDR3 sequence: CASSPDGGRMGYTF.

The chain links TRBV29-1 to TRBJ1-5; TCRdb proposes TRBD1, but this gene call is untestable without DNA. From germline, CDR1 is SQVTM and CDR2 ANQGSEA. This CDR3 region has 14 residues. The CDR3 is CSAMTGGRNQPQHF. The full variable domain, completed using reference TRBV29-1 and TRBJ1-5, is SAVISQKPSRDICQRGTSLTIQCQVDSQVTMMFWYRQQPGQSLTLIATANQGSEATYESGFVIDKFPISRPNLTFSTLTVSNMSPEDSSIYLCSAMTGGRNQPQHFGDGTRLSIL.

The CDR3 is CASRTTTNTGELFF. This chain uses TRBV10-3 with TRBJ2-2; TCRdb lists TRBD2, though no DNA is available to test this call. The CDR3 spans 14 residues. Per germline, CDR1 ENHRY and CDR2 SYGVKD.

The chain couples TRBV20-1 to TRBJ2-3; TCRdb indicates TRBD1, and absent DNA this call remains unverified. Germline V gene data show CDR1 as DFQATT and CDR2 as SNEGSKA (reference sequence). The length of the CDR3 is 12 residues. CDR3 amino acids: CSAMTDTDTQYF.

This rearrangement joins TRBV27 to TRBJ2-7; TCRdb returns TRBD1, unconfirmable since there is no DNA. The germline V gene encodes CDR1 MNHEY and CDR2 SMNVEV (reference sequence). The CDR3 is made up of 15 amino acids. This CDR3 reads CPSSFRAFGSYEQYF.

This chain uses TRBV19 with TRBJ2-3; TCRdb's D gene call, TRBD1, goes unchecked for lack of DNA. Germline CDR1 and CDR2: LNHDA and SQIVND (reference sequence). The CDR3 has 16 residues. CDR3 loop: CASSTRTGQSTDTQYF.

This chain joins TRBV4-3 and TRBJ2-1; TCRdb reports TRBD1, a call that lacks DNA to check it against. The CDR3 contains 15 residues. Germline assignment: CDR1 LGHNA and CDR2 YSLEER. CDR3: CASSPDRGQGNEQFF.

The chain joins TRBV7-2 to TRBJ2-4. Germline CDR1 SGHTA, CDR2 FQGNSA. The CDR3 extends over 15 amino acids. The CDR3 sequence: CASSLDRSAKNIQYF. Combining the CDR3 with reference TRBV7-2 and TRBJ2-4 gives the whole variable domain GAGVSQSPSNKVTEKGKDVELRCDPISGHTALYWYRQSLGQGLEFLIYFQGNSAPDKSGLPSDRFSAERTGGSVSTLTIQRTQQEDSAVYLCASSLDRSAKNIQYFGAGTRLSVL.

The chain couples TRBV5-1 to TRBJ2-1. Germline V gene sequence: CDR1 SGHRS, CDR2 YFSETQ. CDR3 length: 14 residues. The CDR3 sequence: CASSLDRRYNEQFF.

The V call is TRBV5-1, the J call TRBJ1-5; checking the TCRdb D call of TRBD1 is not possible without DNA. The CDR3 totals 16 residues. The V gene's germline CDR1 is SGHRS and CDR2 YFSETQ. CDR3 residues: CASSKDGQTDNQPQHF. Complete variable domain (other parts from reference TRBV5-1 and TRBJ1-5): KAGVTQTPRYLIKTRGQQVTLSCSPISGHRSVSWYQQTPGQGLQFLFEYFSETQRNKGNFPGRFSGRQFSNSRSEMNVSTLELGDSALYLCASSKDGQTDNQPQHFGDGTRLSIL.

The chain recombines TRBV28 with TRBJ2-1; TCRdb gives TRBD2 as the D gene, but with no DNA this cannot be confirmed. CDR1 and CDR2 (germline): MDHEN, SYDVKM. This CDR3 has 12 amino acids. The CDR3 spells CAGGSSYNEQFF.

The chain uses TRBV7-9 and TRBJ2-7; TCRdb lists TRBD1, though no DNA is available to test this call. The CDR3 runs to 16 residues. Germline V gene sequence: CDR1 SEHNR, CDR2 FQNEAQ (reference sequence). The CDR3 is CASSLAQATGRLEQYF.

The CDR3 sequence: CASRDRVGTGELFF. The chain combines TRBV6-1 with TRBJ2-2; with no DNA, the TCRdb D assignment of TRBD1 cannot be verified. The CDR3 loop spans 14 amino acids. The germline V gene has CDR1 MNHNS and CDR2 SASEGT.

This rearrangement joins TRBV7-2 to TRBJ1-1; TCRdb reports TRBD1, a call that lacks DNA to check it against. The CDR3 spans 14 residues. Per germline, CDR1 SGHTA and CDR2 FQGNSA. CDR3 sequence: CASSPGQGGTEAFF.

The chain is built from TRBV5-6 and TRBJ1-2; the TCRdb call, TRBD1, lacks DNA for checking. This CDR3 is 14 amino acids long. Germline CDR1 is SGHDT and CDR2 is YYEEEE. CDR3 amino acids: CASSSRGELYGYTF.

This rearrangement joins TRBV7-6 to TRBJ2-3. The CDR3 is made up of 12 amino acids. Germline CDR1 reads SGHVS; CDR2 reads FNYEAQ. The CDR3 reads CASSFYADTQYF.

The chain uses TRBV2 and TRBJ1-5; the D call from TCRdb, TRBD1, cannot be confirmed without DNA. The CDR3 is 17 amino acids. Germline values: CDR1 SNHLY, CDR2 FYNNEI. The CDR3 loop is CASSEGHRVYGNQPQHF.

The J gene is TRBJ1-4, the V gene TRBV27. This CDR3 is 13 amino acids long. CDR1 and CDR2 from the germline V gene are MNHEY and SMNVEV (reference sequence). The CDR3 loop is CASSLADNEKLFF.

The gene calls are TRBV5-4 and TRBJ1-6; TCRdb's D gene call, TRBD1, goes unchecked for lack of DNA. This CDR3 is 18 amino acids long. The germline CDR1 and CDR2 sequences are SGHNT and YYREEE (reference sequence). The CDR3 sequence is CASSLVRWATEDNSPLHF.

The V and J genes are TRBV27 and TRBJ1-2. The CDR3 runs 13 residues. Per the germline V gene, CDR1 is MNHEY and CDR2 is SMNVEV (reference sequence). The CDR3 loop is CASSIGSTYGYTF.

The CDR3 is CASSLSLGHEQFF. The chain is built from TRBV28 and TRBJ2-1; TCRdb proposes TRBD1, but this gene call is untestable without DNA. The CDR3 runs to 13 residues. Germline V gives CDR1 MDHEN, CDR2 SYDVKM.